These 3 T cell receptor beta chains share one sample of origin, sequenced in a study of blood T cell repertoires in COVID-19. TCRdb's table, derived via immunoSEQ multiplex PCR, lists solely in-frame clones and lacks some. The sample gives about 69,000 clones, about 85% of which show up once; roughly 2.9% is in the top ten. Sequenced input: peripheral blood. These receptors were taken from a man older than 75 with acute or convalescent COVID-19.

This chain uses TRBV5-5 with TRBJ1-1; D not certain. The CDR3 runs to 15 residues. Germline values: CDR1 SGHKS, CDR2 YYEKEE (reference sequence). The ends were cut back, 1 base at V and 1 base at J, with 11 bases in the middle. The CDR3 loop reads CASSLWLLPNTEAFF. CDR3 coding DNA: TGTGCCAGCAGCTTGTGGCTGCTTCCGAACACTGAAGCTTTCTTT.

The V call is TRBV30, the J call TRBJ1-6; 9 positions agree with TRBD1. V was clipped by 0 bases and J by 7 bases; unmatched bases: 4. Germline CDR1 GTSNPN, CDR2 SVGIG (reference sequence). The CDR3 is 15 residues long. DNA for the CDR3: TGTGCCTGGAGTGTAAGGGACAGGGTGAATTCACCCCTCCACTTT. It specifies CAWSVRDRVNSPLHF.

The rearrangement joins TRBV19 to TRBJ2-3; D gene unclear. V lost 5 bases and J lost 2, with 8 bases in between. Germline CDR1 and CDR2: LNHDA and SQIVND (reference sequence). CDR3 length: 13 residues. The CDR3 nucleotides are TGTGCCAGTAGTCTCCCTCCCACAGATACGCAGTATTTT. This sequence encodes CASSLPPTDTQYF.